What follows describes a single TCR beta chain. Its antigen is undetermined. These data are taken from a study of T cell responses to AZD1222 COVID-19 vaccine. For the study at large: Timing groups of about 4 and about 12 weeks for second doses were pooled. Findings of the study overall: Within unmutated variant regions lay the reported targets of nearly half of spike-specific TCRs.

This table comes from immunoSEQ multiplex PCR, and its TCRdb copy is limited to in-frame clones, with some not included. Of about 150,000 clones in the sample, over 75% were seen once. The CDR3 totals 15 residues. V dropped 6 bases and J dropped 5 bases, with 18 bases sitting between them. Per germline, CDR1 ENHRY and CDR2 SYGVKD. The starting material was peripheral blood, obtained on day 0 of AZD1222 vaccination. The origin of this receptor is an adult in good health. V gene TRBV10-3 combines with J gene TRBJ2-3; D possibly uses TRBD1 or TRBD2 (6 bases each). This CDR3 reads CAIRGVGGEGDTQYF. The CDR3, as DNA: TGTGCCATCAGAGGGGTGGGGGGCGAAGGAGATACGCAGTATTTT.